This is a list of T cell receptor beta chains from one sample in a study of T-cell memory formation after mild COVID-19. From the 5' RACE reads, TCRdb called clonotypes with MiXCR, one entry per CDR3 protein. The table lists around 180,000 distinct CDR3 sequences, under 20% of them singletons. Sequencing used PBMCs or a T cell subset sorted from them (not recorded which). These TCRs come from an adult woman who had mild COVID-19 (a few samples of this study predate the infection). Cell type and time point are not known. CDR3s include the opening cysteine and the closing phenylalanine or tryptophan. D genes are given only for firm matches. Clone size, where shown, is once, few, many, or a class for clones that have expanded.

clone size: few; J gene: TRBJ1-4; V gene: TRBV18; D gene: TRBD1; CDR3 DNA: TGTGCCAGCTCACCCTCCTTGGACAGGGGGCCAGGTGAAAAACTGTTTTTT; CDR3 protein: CASSPSLDRGPGEKLFF
clone size: .; J gene: TRBJ2-6; V gene: TRBV21-1; D gene: .; CDR3 DNA: TGTGCCAGCAGCAATCTCCGCGGCGACTCTGGGGCCAACGTCCTGACTTTC; CDR3 protein: CASSNLRGDSGANVLTF
clone size: .; J gene: TRBJ2-1; V gene: TRBV3-1; D gene: .; CDR3 DNA: TGTGCCAGCAGCGAAACTGGACCTGAGCAGTTCTTC; CDR3 protein: CASSETGPEQFF
clone size: once; J gene: TRBJ1-2; V gene: TRBV27; D gene: .; CDR3 DNA: TGTGCCAGCAGATACTCTACGGGGCCATCCCATGGCTACACCTTC; CDR3 protein: CASRYSTGPSHGYTF
clone size: few; J gene: TRBJ1-5; V gene: TRBV12-3/TRBV12-4; D gene: .; CDR3 DNA: TGTGCCAGCAGTTTAATGTCAGGGCTCAATCAGCCCCAGCATTTT; CDR3 protein: CASSLMSGLNQPQHF
clone size: .; J gene: TRBJ2-3; V gene: TRBV25-1; D gene: .; CDR3 DNA: TGTGCCAGCAGTGAACGCAGCGGGAGCACAGATACGCAGTATTTT; CDR3 protein: CASSERSGSTDTQYF
clone size: .; J gene: TRBJ1-1; V gene: TRBV10-3; D gene: .; CDR3 DNA: TGTGCCATCATCGGGCAGCCTGGGTTCCTGAACACTGAAGCTTTCTTT; CDR3 protein: CAIIGQPGFLNTEAFF
clone size: .; J gene: TRBJ1-1; V gene: TRBV6-5; D gene: TRBD1; CDR3 DNA: TGTGCCAGCAGTCGCACAGGGGGTCTTAACACTGAAGCTTTCTTT; CDR3 protein: CASSRTGGLNTEAFF
clone size: .; J gene: TRBJ2-5; V gene: TRBV18; D gene: .; CDR3 DNA: TGTGCCAGCTCACCACGTTCAGGCCAAGAGACCCAGTACTTC; CDR3 protein: CASSPRSGQETQYF
clone size: .; J gene: TRBJ2-3; V gene: TRBV7-6; D gene: .; CDR3 DNA: TGTGCCAGCAGTTCTGGAGCGCGGGCGCAAGGGACAGATACGCAGTATTTT; CDR3 protein: CASSSGARAQGTDTQYF
clone size: .; J gene: TRBJ2-2; V gene: TRBV7-9; D gene: TRBD2; CDR3 DNA: TGTGCCAGCAGCCCGAGGGGACTAGCGCCAACCGGGGAGCTGTTTTTT; CDR3 protein: CASSPRGLAPTGELFF
clone size: few; J gene: TRBJ2-1; V gene: TRBV20-1; D gene: .; CDR3 DNA: TGCAGTGCAACCGTCCCGGGACACACGGCCTACAATGAGCAGTTCTTC; CDR3 protein: CSATVPGHTAYNEQFF
clone size: few; J gene: TRBJ2-1; V gene: TRBV12-3/TRBV12-4; D gene: .; CDR3 DNA: TGTGCCAGCAGTTTGGGTCTCGGGCTTCCGGGAATCGAGCAGTTCTTC; CDR3 protein: CASSLGLGLPGIEQFF
clone size: few; J gene: TRBJ2-1; V gene: TRBV12-3/TRBV12-4; D gene: TRBD1; CDR3 DNA: TGTGCCAGCAGTGTTCTAGACAGGGGGCAGTTCTTC; CDR3 protein: CASSVLDRGQFF
clone size: .; J gene: TRBJ2-1; V gene: TRBV7-2; D gene: TRBD1; CDR3 DNA: TGTGCCAGCAGCTCCCTGGGACAGGGGAGCTCCTACAATGAGCAGTTCTTC; CDR3 protein: CASSSLGQGSSYNEQFF
clone size: few; J gene: TRBJ2-1; V gene: TRBV7-9; D gene: .; CDR3 DNA: TGTGCCAGCCCAAACAATGAGCAGTTCTTC; CDR3 protein: CASPNNEQFF
clone size: .; J gene: TRBJ2-3; V gene: TRBV5-1; D gene: .; CDR3 DNA: TGCGCCAGCAGCTTCCTTGAGGGGACAGATACGCAGTATTTT; CDR3 protein: CASSFLEGTDTQYF
clone size: few; J gene: TRBJ2-7; V gene: TRBV6-5; D gene: .; CDR3 DNA: TGTGCCAGTCGGGCCAGGTCCCTGTCCGACGAGCAGTACTTC; CDR3 protein: CASRARSLSDEQYF
clone size: .; J gene: TRBJ2-7; V gene: TRBV11-2; D gene: TRBD2; CDR3 DNA: TGTGCCAGCACCAAGACGGGGACTAGCGGATACGAGCAGTACTTC; CDR3 protein: CASTKTGTSGYEQYF
clone size: .; J gene: TRBJ2-1; V gene: TRBV4-2; D gene: TRBD2; CDR3 DNA: TGTGCCAGCAGCCAAGAGAGAGGACTAGCGGGAGTTGAGCAGTTCTTC; CDR3 protein: CASSQERGLAGVEQFF
clone size: .; J gene: TRBJ2-7; V gene: TRBV11-3; D gene: .; CDR3 DNA: TGTGCCAGCAGCTTAGGGACCCCCCCCTACGAGCAGTACTTC; CDR3 protein: CASSLGTPPYEQYF
clone size: .; J gene: TRBJ2-3; V gene: TRBV7-8; D gene: TRBD2; CDR3 DNA: TGTGCCAGCGCCATAGCGGGGGAGCGGGATACGCAGTATTTT; CDR3 protein: CASAIAGERDTQYF
clone size: .; J gene: TRBJ2-2; V gene: TRBV3-1; D gene: .; CDR3 DNA: TGTGCCAGCAGCCTGTACGGACAGGGAGGGACCGGGGAGCTGTTTTTT; CDR3 protein: CASSLYGQGGTGELFF
clone size: .; J gene: TRBJ2-3; V gene: TRBV18; D gene: .; CDR3 DNA: TGTGCCAGCTCACCTCCCATCCGGGATACGCAGTATTTT; CDR3 protein: CASSPPIRDTQYF
clone size: few; J gene: TRBJ1-3; V gene: TRBV6-5; D gene: .; CDR3 DNA: TGTGCCAGCAGTTACCGACCAGTTTTCTCTGGAAACACCATATATTTT; CDR3 protein: CASSYRPVFSGNTIYF
clone size: few; J gene: TRBJ1-1; V gene: TRBV12-3/TRBV12-4; D gene: TRBD1; CDR3 DNA: TGTGCCAGCAGTTCGGGACAGGGGACGGCTTTCTTT; CDR3 protein: CASSSGQGTAFF
clone size: .; J gene: TRBJ2-7; V gene: TRBV19; D gene: TRBD1; CDR3 DNA: TGTGCCAGTAGGAGGTGGTCCACGACAGGGGGCTACGAGCAGTACTTC; CDR3 protein: CASRRWSTTGGYEQYF
clone size: .; J gene: TRBJ1-1; V gene: TRBV20-1; D gene: TRBD1; CDR3 DNA: TGCAGTGCTGGGCGCCCTGACAGGGAAACTGAAGCTTTCTTT; CDR3 protein: CSAGRPDRETEAFF
clone size: .; J gene: TRBJ1-4; V gene: TRBV14; D gene: TRBD1; CDR3 DNA: TGTGCCAGCAGCCCCGGGACAGTCGCAACTAATGAAAAACTGTTTTTT; CDR3 protein: CASSPGTVATNEKLFF
clone size: few; J gene: TRBJ2-5; V gene: TRBV24-1; D gene: TRBD2; CDR3 DNA: TGTGCCACCAGTGACAGGGCGGGGGGCCCCCAAGAGACCCAGTACTTC; CDR3 protein: CATSDRAGGPQETQYF
clone size: .; J gene: TRBJ1-6; V gene: TRBV12-3/TRBV12-4; D gene: TRBD1; CDR3 DNA: TGTGCCAGCACCCACATGGGACAGCACAGTTCACCCATCCAATTT; CDR3 protein: CASTHMGQHSSPIQF
clone size: few; J gene: TRBJ2-5; V gene: TRBV5-1; D gene: TRBD1; CDR3 DNA: TGCGCCAGCAGCTTGTTAGGGACAGGGAGTGAGACCCAGTACTTC; CDR3 protein: CASSLLGTGSETQYF
clone size: few; J gene: TRBJ2-5; V gene: TRBV18; D gene: TRBD1; CDR3 DNA: TGTGCCAGCCATGGGACAGCCCAAGAGACCCAGTACTTC; CDR3 protein: CASHGTAQETQYF
clone size: .; J gene: TRBJ2-1; V gene: TRBV12-2; D gene: .; CDR3 DNA: TGTGCAAGTCGCTTAGCTAGTAGCGGGAGGAACCCCAGCCCCCCATGCTCCTACAATGAGCAGTTCTTC; CDR3 protein: CASRLASSGRNPSPPCSYNEQFF
clone size: many; J gene: TRBJ2-5; V gene: TRBV11-1; D gene: .; CDR3 DNA: TGTGCCAGCAGCTTGAGGGCCGTCGAACAAGAGACCCAGTACTTC; CDR3 protein: CASSLRAVEQETQYF
clone size: few; J gene: TRBJ2-7; V gene: TRBV7-9; D gene: TRBD1; CDR3 DNA: TGTGCCAGCAGCTTAAGGGACAGCCTCTACGAGCAGTACTTC; CDR3 protein: CASSLRDSLYEQYF
clone size: few; J gene: TRBJ1-2; V gene: TRBV27; D gene: TRBD1; CDR3 DNA: TGTGCCAGCAATCCGGGACAGGGGAGAGCTAACTATGGCTACACCTTC; CDR3 protein: CASNPGQGRANYGYTF
clone size: .; J gene: TRBJ1-1; V gene: TRBV5-1; D gene: .; CDR3 DNA: TGCGCCAGCAGCCAAGAGAACACTGAAGCTTTCTTT; CDR3 protein: CASSQENTEAFF
clone size: .; J gene: TRBJ2-1; V gene: TRBV6-5; D gene: .; CDR3 DNA: TGTGCCAGCGGGGGCCGGGAAAAAGGGCAGTTCTTC; CDR3 protein: CASGGREKGQFF
clone size: .; J gene: TRBJ1-1; V gene: TRBV29-1; D gene: .; CDR3 DNA: TGCAGCGCGATTAAAGAAGTAGTCACTGAAGCTTTCTTT; CDR3 protein: CSAIKEVVTEAFF
clone size: many; J gene: TRBJ2-7; V gene: TRBV6-1; D gene: .; CDR3 DNA: TGTGCCAGCAGTGAGCCAACAGGGATCGACTACGAGCAGTACTTC; CDR3 protein: CASSEPTGIDYEQYF
clone size: .; J gene: TRBJ2-7; V gene: TRBV12-3/TRBV12-4; D gene: .; CDR3 DNA: TGTGCCAGCACCTTGGAAGGAGGCGAGCAGTACTTC; CDR3 protein: CASTLEGGEQYF
clone size: many; J gene: TRBJ2-2; V gene: TRBV3-1; D gene: TRBD2; CDR3 DNA: TGTGCCAGCAGCCGCGGGGGGGCTCGAACCGGGGAGCTGTTTTTT; CDR3 protein: CASSRGGARTGELFF
clone size: .; J gene: TRBJ2-5; V gene: TRBV7-2; D gene: TRBD2; CDR3 DNA: TGTGCCAGCAGCTTAGCCAGCGGGAGGGCCTTGGAGACCCAGTACTTC; CDR3 protein: CASSLASGRALETQYF
clone size: .; J gene: TRBJ1-2; V gene: TRBV3-1; D gene: .; CDR3 DNA: TGTGCCAGCAGCGTTGGGACGACTTCTAACTATGGCTACACCTTC; CDR3 protein: CASSVGTTSNYGYTF